The clone carrying this T cell receptor (beta chain) occurred many times. Its antigen is as yet unknown. Not enrolled were patients with uncontrolled infection, other autoimmune disease, pregnancy or lactation. The data originate from a study of T cells in Graves' hyperthyroidism and ophthalmopathy. RNA transcripts were the template for amplifying TCR beta CDR3 regions. HTBI primers were the set used in a first-round RT-PCR of the TCR CDR3. From the multiplex PCR reads, TCRdb called clonotypes with MiXCR, one entry per CDR3 protein. The sample records roughly 500,000 distinct CDR3 sequences, about 45% being singletons. The V gene lost 6 bases and the J gene lost 2 bases, with 14 bases spanning the gap. The CDR3 spans 15 residues. Study-level points and caveats: Appearing also in blood were most of the thyroid clonotypes expanded above 0.001. A median 6.5 months before onset, the model predicted ophthalmopathy.

The chain links TRBV12-3 or TRBV12-4 to TRBJ1-3; D remains ambiguous. Sequencing input: peripheral blood or thyroid tissue (not recorded which). The sequence was collected from an adult woman with Graves' disease, either hyperthyroidism or ophthalmopathy (not recorded which). CDR3 sequence: CASRLPSAAGNTIYF. CDR3 bases: TGTGCCAGCAGACTCCCCAGTGCTGCTGGAAACACCATATATTTT.